This T cell receptor (beta chain) emerged from a study of cytomegalovirus exposure and HLA in healthy donors. The PCR had 60 Vbeta and 13 Jbeta primers. Repertoires were generated with immunoSEQ multiplex PCR, while TCRdb's copy carries only in-frame clones and drops some. The sample yields roughly 150,000 clones, approximately 62% seen once. Germline V CDR1 and CDR2: KGHSH, LQKENI. V shed 3 bases and J shed 7 bases, with 9 bases lying between them. The CDR3 has 13 amino acids. Sequenced: PBMCs. The chain couples TRBV18 to TRBJ2-2; tentative D call: TRBD1 (6 bases). The TCR sequence derives from a human donor in good health. CDR3 sequence (DNA): TGTGCCAGCTCACCCGACAGGCACGGGGAGCTGTTTTTT. This gives the protein CASSPDRHGELFF.